Listed here are 7 T cell receptor beta chains from one sample, sequenced in a study of response to subunit inactivated influenza vaccine. TCRdb redid the calling of the RT-PCR reads with MiXCR, one entry per CDR3 protein. The sample shows 300,000 to 350,000 distinct CDR3 sequences, roughly a fifth of them seen only once. Material: PBMCs from blood, obtained less than 22 months after vaccination. The source of these receptors is a man aged 50 to 69 who received an inactivated influenza vaccine.

This clonotype was seen a handful of times. The V gene is TRBV4-3, the J gene TRBJ1-4, with no clear D. Germline V CDR1 and CDR2: LGHNA, YSLEER. V gave up 4 bases and J gave up 2 bases, with 17 bases separating them. The CDR3 loop spans 17 amino acids. The CDR3 loop is CASSRAVGVWTNEKLFF. The CDR3 nucleotides read TGCGCCAGCAGCCGAGCCGTCGGGGTTTGGACTAATGAAAAACTGTTTTTT.

This clonotype was observed many times. The chain has TRBV12-3 or TRBV12-4 and TRBJ2-5, with 7 positions matching TRBD1. The V and J ends lost 6 bases and 3 bases, in that order; junction bases with no gene match: 4. This CDR3 is built from 13 residues. As DNA, the CDR3 is TGTGCCAGCAGACGAGGGACAGAAGAGACCCAGTACTTC. It specifies CASRRGTEETQYF.

This rearrangement joins TRBV28 to TRBJ1-2; D may be TRBD1 (5 bases). V was cut by 6 bases and J by 6 bases, with 8 bases left in between. From germline, CDR1 is MDHEN and CDR2 SYDVKM. The CDR3 extends over 11 amino acids. The CDR3 loop is CASRKGDGYTF. CDR3 in DNA: TGTGCCAGCAGAAAAGGGGATGGCTACACCTTC.

This chain uses TRBV6-1 with TRBJ1-1; 7 bases fit TRBD1. The CDR3 has 13 residues. The V and J ends lost 6 bases and 3 bases, in that order; junction bases with no gene match: 4. CDR1 MNHNS and CDR2 SASEGT come from the germline V gene. The CDR3: CASRSGGDTEAFF. CDR3 sequence (DNA): TGTGCCAGCAGGTCAGGGGGGGACACTGAAGCTTTCTTT.

The chain joins TRBV12-3 or TRBV12-4 to TRBJ1-5, with D perhaps TRBD1 (6 bases). Trimming pared 1 base from V and 4 bases from J, leaving 14 bases between. The CDR3 loop spans 16 amino acids. The CDR3 DNA reads as TGTGCCAGCAGTTTAGAGGGGGGCCTAGGAAATCAGCCCCAGCATTTT. Its protein product is CASSLEGGLGNQPQHF.

This clonotype was observed a few times. The genes are TRBV5-1 and TRBJ1-2, with TRBD1 identical over 8 bases. The CDR3 has 14 residues. With 2 bases clipped from V and 7 bases from J, the junction kept 7 bases outside the gene matches. Germline CDR1 reads SGHRS; CDR2 reads YFSETQ. For the CDR3, the DNA is TGCGCCAGCAGCTTCAATTCAGGGGGCTCTGGCTACACCTTC. Translation gives CASSFNSGGSGYTF.

In DNA form, the CDR3 reads TGTGCCAGCAGTACGGACAGGGGCCTTGAAAAACTGTTTTTT. It is translated as CASSTDRGLEKLFF. The rearrangement joins TRBV12-3 or TRBV12-4 to TRBJ1-4; TRBD1 matches at 9 bases. V dropped 5 bases and J dropped 7; count of bases not matched to a gene: 5. The CDR3 consists of 14 residues.